This TCR beta chain is drawn from a study of T cell responses to AZD1222 COVID-19 vaccine. Study-level results: Among those given AZD1222, only five or six were seropositive at baseline. Reportedly, close to half of spike-specific TCRs are directed against unmutated variant regions. Breadth and depth of Spike-specific TCRs rose after two AZD1222 doses.

Deletions cut 1 base from V and 8 bases from J, with 11 bases between. This CDR3 contains 14 residues. Germline V CDR1 and CDR2: SGHDN, FVKESK. Method: immunoSEQ multiplex PCR; TCRdb's copy keeps in-frame clones and lacks some. The repertoire holds about 150,000 clones, with around nine tenths as singletons. Pooling of second doses given at about 4 or about 12 weeks was done. A note on this clone: Its antigen remains unknown.

This TCR came from an adult who received the AZD1222 COVID-19 vaccine. The chain links TRBV14 to TRBJ1-4; D uncertain. This specimen was peripheral blood, taken 28 days after the second AZD1222 dose. CDR3 sequence reads: CASSQGRPTEKLFF. The CDR3 DNA reads TGTGCCAGCAGCCAAGGGCGCCCGACCGAAAAACTGTTTTTT.